This T cell receptor (beta chain) is from a study of blood T cell repertoires in COVID-19. Study context: T cells, B-cell-depleted T cells, or PBMCs supplied cDNA or gDNA.

This clone has a single count. Per the study methods: The authors estimated nucleated cell counts from reference gene primer amplification. Clones were sequenced by immunoSEQ multiplex PCR, and TCRdb holds only the in-frame ones, with some missing. Clonal size and the V and J genes are those of that table, whereas D and trimming came from the DNA. The data contain more than 200,000 clones, around 90% of them singletons. Germline CDR1 and CDR2: LNHDA and SQIVND (reference sequence). The CDR3 runs to 14 residues. V lost 2 bases and J 8 bases, leaving 13 bases between the germline ends. The sample taken for sequencing was peripheral blood. This TCR derives from a man between 65 and 85 years old with acute or convalescent COVID-19. The V and J genes are TRBV19 and TRBJ2-1, with D unclear. The CDR3 DNA reads TGTGCCAGTAGTATACTATACCCTGAGGATGAGCAGTTCTTC. Its protein product is CASSILYPEDEQFF.